This T cell receptor beta chain comes out of a study of T cell responses to AZD1222 COVID-19 vaccine (dated by TCRdb to the early 2020s). Regarding the complete study: Because spike-specific TCR depth and breadth did not differ between the two schedules, AZD1222 recipients who got a second dose at roughly 4 weeks were pooled with those who got a second dose at roughly 12 weeks. A total of 233 trial participants underwent TCR sequencing, of whom about 200 had received two doses of AZD1222 and some 25 had received two doses of the MenACWY control vaccine. Trial participants were enrolled by age into subgroups of 18-55, 56-69 and 70-plus years, and roughly 150, 30 and 60 TCR-sequenced participants, respectively, were included in these subgroups.

The time point tag for this specimen amounts to: baseline before first vaccination. Vaccinee samples came from UK trials COV001 and COV002, including a single-blind randomized controlled phase 2/3 trial of AZD1222 (ChAdOx1 nCoV-19) in healthy adults. For TCRbeta chain sequencing, PBMC samples were collected from trial participants at day 0 and at day 28 after the second dose. Cut back by 4 bases and 0 bases, the V and J ends lie 12 bases apart. From its cysteine to its phenylalanine, the CDR3 spans 15 amino acids. The read is trimmed to its CDR3 DNA, 45 bases read in frame from base 1. Sequences SGHAT (CDR1) and FQNNGV (CDR2) are obtained from the germline V gene. On this clone: Its specific antigen is unknown. No base quality information exists; no much larger clone differs at one position.

The CDR3 regions of human TCRbeta chains were analyzed by immunosequencing. Regarding the original processing steps: Repertoire TCRs were matched against a reference library of SARS-CoV-2-specific TCRs generated with the MIRA antigen-specificity platform. Breadth was defined as the fraction of unique TCRs that were SARS-CoV-2-associated. Depth was defined as the fraction of total T cells that were SARS-CoV-2-associated. Each spike-specific TCR was assigned to its reactive spike region and to a CD4 or CD8 class using the MIRA data. Log10-transformed breadth and depth values were compared by one-way ANOVA with Sidak's multiple comparisons tests. The table comes from immuneACCESS by way of TCRdb, which keeps in-frame sequences with V and J called. Part of the clones is missing from these tables; in studies checked, under half for an unresolved V gene and the rest for unknown reasons. Clonal size and the V and J genes are those of that table, whereas D and trimming came from the DNA. For this sample the table gives under 200,000 clones, of which around 94% were detected only once. Approximately 0.58% of the sample is held by the ten biggest clonotypes.

Study-wide conclusions, independent of this receptor: CD4 TCRs associated with the vaccine covered the entire spike protein, and the dominant responses were in regions 160-218 and 743-854. No day 14 peak-response samples were available, so repertoires were characterized only after the peak T cell response. Spike-specific TCR breadth and depth rose significantly after two AZD1222 doses compared with day 0 and with MenACWY recipients. The 56-69-year group was small, and its depth increase did not reach significance, likely because of low power. Conclusions about previously exposed vaccinees are limited, since just 5 to 7 AZD1222 recipients were seropositive for SARS-CoV-2 at baseline. Epitopes outside the regions mutated in the B.1.351 and B.1.1.7 variants were reportedly recognized by nearly half of the unique spike-specific TCRs. Participants were mostly white British and included more females than males, and it was suggested by the authors that clonal diversity may have been underestimated.

The sequencing here drew on peripheral blood, taken on day 0 of AZD1222 vaccination. The receptor's source is an adult in good health. The rearrangement combines TRBV11-2 with TRBJ1-1; TRBD1 is a possible D gene, resting on 6 matching bases. The CDR3 region: CASSYEGGMNTEAFF. Here is the DNA: TGTGCCAGCAGCTACGAGGGGGGGATGAACACTGAAGCTTTCTTT.